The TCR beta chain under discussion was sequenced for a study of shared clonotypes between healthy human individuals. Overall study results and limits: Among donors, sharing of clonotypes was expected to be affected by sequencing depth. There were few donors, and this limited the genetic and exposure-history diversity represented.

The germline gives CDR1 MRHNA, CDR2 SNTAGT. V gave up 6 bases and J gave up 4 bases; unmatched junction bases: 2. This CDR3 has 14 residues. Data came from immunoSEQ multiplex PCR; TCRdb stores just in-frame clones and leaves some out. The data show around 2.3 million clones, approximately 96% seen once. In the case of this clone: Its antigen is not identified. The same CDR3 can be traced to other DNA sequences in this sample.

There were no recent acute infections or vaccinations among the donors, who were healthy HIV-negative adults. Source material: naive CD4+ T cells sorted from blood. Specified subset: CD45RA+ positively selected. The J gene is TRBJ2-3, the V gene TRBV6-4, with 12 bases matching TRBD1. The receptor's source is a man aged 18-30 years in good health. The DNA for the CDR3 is TGTGCCAGCAGCGGGACAGGGGGCGCAGATACGCAGTATTTT. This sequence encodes CASSGTGGADTQYF.